These 5 T cell receptor beta chains came from one sample sequenced in a study of cytomegalovirus exposure and HLA in healthy donors. It was with 60 Vbeta and 13 Jbeta primers that the PCR ran. Assay: immunoSEQ multiplex PCR; the TCRdb copy retains only in-frame clones and omits some. The sample consists of some 170,000 clones, 81% of them appearing once. Input material: PBMCs. The receptors were gathered from a woman aged 45-65 years in good health and CMV-seronegative.

The V call is TRBV25-1, the J call TRBJ2-3, with D tentatively TRBD2 (5 bases). Trimming removed 2 bases from V and 1 base from J, with 16 bases in between. Per the germline V gene, CDR1 is MGHDK and CDR2 is SYGVNS. The length of the CDR3 is 17 residues. The CDR3, as DNA: TGTGCCAGCAGTGAAGGGTACGGGGTGACGCGCACAGATACGCAGTATTTT. As protein: CASSEGYGVTRTDTQYF.

The chain uses TRBV18 and TRBJ2-5; TRBD2 might be the D (5 bases). V was trimmed by 5 bases and J by 2 bases, leaving 12 bases between them. Germline lookup yields CDR1 KGHSH and CDR2 LQKENI. This CDR3 has 14 amino acids. The CDR3 spells CASSAAGRQETQYF. The CDR3 nucleotides read TGTGCCAGCTCAGCCGCGGGCAGACAAGAGACCCAGTACTTC.

This sequence joins TRBV11-2 and TRBJ1-5, with D hard to call. Trimming removed 1 base at V and 3 bases at J, with 10 bases between. Germline CDR1 is SGHAT and CDR2 is FQNNGV. CDR3 length: 15 amino acids. CDR3 region: CASSLGQGYNQPQHF. The CDR3 region has the DNA TGTGCCAGCAGCTTAGGACAAGGTTACAATCAGCCCCAGCATTTT.

The V gene is TRBV18, the J gene TRBJ1-2; 8 bases fit TRBD1. The CDR3 length is 15 residues. The V segment lost 6 bases and the J segment 7 bases; nucleotides outside the gene matches: 13. Germline loops: CDR1 KGHSH, CDR2 LQKENI. DNA of the CDR3: TGTGCCAGCTCCCCGCCCCCAGGGGGCTCCTGTGGCTACACCTTC. Translated, it gives CASSPPPGGSCGYTF.

This clone was seen once. The chain links TRBV5-4 to TRBJ1-1, with 8 nucleotides matching TRBD1. CDR1 and CDR2 from the germline V gene are SGHNT and YYREEE (reference sequence). Trimming removed 4 bases from V and 0 bases from J; junction bases left unmatched: 5. The CDR3 has 15 amino acids. The CDR3 bases are TGTGCCAGCAGCCGGACGACAGGGGTGAACACTGAAGCTTTCTTT. This codes for CASSRTTGVNTEAFF.